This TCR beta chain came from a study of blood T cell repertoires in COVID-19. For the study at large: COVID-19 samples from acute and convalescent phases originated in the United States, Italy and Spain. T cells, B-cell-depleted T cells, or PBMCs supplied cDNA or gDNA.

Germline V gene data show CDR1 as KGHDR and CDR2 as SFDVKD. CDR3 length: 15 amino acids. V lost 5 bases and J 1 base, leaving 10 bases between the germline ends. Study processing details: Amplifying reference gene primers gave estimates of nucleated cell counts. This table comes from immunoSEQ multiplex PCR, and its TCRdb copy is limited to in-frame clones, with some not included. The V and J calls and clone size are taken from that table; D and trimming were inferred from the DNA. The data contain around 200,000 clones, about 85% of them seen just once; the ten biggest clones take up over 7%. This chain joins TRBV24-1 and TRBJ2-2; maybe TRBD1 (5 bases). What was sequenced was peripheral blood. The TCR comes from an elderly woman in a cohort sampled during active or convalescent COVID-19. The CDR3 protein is CATSGPGQNTGELFF. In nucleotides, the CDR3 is TGTGCCACCAGTGGACCCGGACAGAACACCGGGGAGCTGTTTTTT.